One sample yielded the 7 T cell receptor beta chains listed below, sequenced in a study of regulatory T cells in long-lasting Graves disease. Specified time point: newly diagnosed GD, antithyroid drugs for less than 3 months. PBMC-extracted RNA yielded the TCR library. To make TCR beta libraries, researchers used iRepertoire HTBI primers and Arm-PCR of CDR3 regions. TCRdb reprocessed the multiplex PCR reads with MiXCR, giving one entry per CDR3 protein. The profile shows roughly 440,000 distinct CDR3 sequences, about a sixth of them singletons. The same sample was also used in a study of T cells in Graves' hyperthyroidism and ophthalmopathy.

Sample: peripheral blood mononuclear cells (PBMCs), taken at new diagnosis, from a patient treated with antithyroid drugs. Source of these receptors: a woman between 18 and 29 years old with Graves disease.

A few counts support this clonotype. The chain carries TRBV18 and TRBJ2-7; D not resolved. V lost 6 bases, J lost 2 bases, and 20 bases lay in between. Germline V gives CDR1 KGHSH, CDR2 LQKENI. The CDR3 totals 16 residues. The CDR3 loop is CASSRLTESPPYEQYF. CDR3 sequence (DNA): TGTGCCAGCTCGCGCCTGACTGAGTCTCCCCCCTACGAGCAGTACTTC.

This chain's CDR3 is CASSWGTGGGTLQFF. The CDR3 nucleotides read TGTGCCAGCAGCTGGGGGACAGGGGGCGGGACGTTGCAGTTCTTC. The rearrangement joins TRBV5-4 to TRBJ2-1, with 12 bases that match TRBD1. V trimming: 3 bases; J trimming: 12 bases; junction bases outside the gene matches: 10. Germline V CDR1 and CDR2: SGHNT, YYREEE (reference sequence). The CDR3 contains 15 residues.

The chain uses TRBV28 and TRBJ2-7; TRBD2 matches at 13 bases. The V gene's germline CDR1 is MDHEN and CDR2 SYDVKM. CDR3 length: 15 amino acids. The V gene end was trimmed by 5 bases and the J gene end by 3 bases; junction bases not matched to a gene: 4. CDR3 in amino acids: CASSIGLAGDYEQYF. The CDR3 DNA reads as TGTGCCAGCAGTATCGGACTAGCGGGAGACTACGAGCAGTACTTC.

The chain links TRBV12-3 or TRBV12-4 to TRBJ1-3; 8 bases are shared with TRBD1. V lost 3 bases to trimming and J lost 0 bases; unmatched junction nucleotides: 4. This CDR3 spans 16 amino acids. DNA for the CDR3: TGTGCCAGCAGTTTGGGGACAGGTTTCTCTGGAAACACCATATATTTT. As protein: CASSLGTGFSGNTIYF.

This clonotype was seen repeatedly, ten times or more. The CDR3 loop is CASSLGPGTSGSGGADTQYF. CDR3 nucleotides: TGTGCCAGCAGCTTAGGACCCGGGACTAGCGGGAGTGGTGGTGCAGATACGCAGTATTTT. The chain carries TRBV11-3 and TRBJ2-3; 14 nucleotides line up with TRBD2. Germline trimming cut 1 base from V and 4 bases from J; bases unmatched to any gene: 13. The CDR3 is 20 amino acids. Germline V gene lookup returns CDR1 SGHNT and CDR2 YENEEA.

This clonotype was seen ten or more times. The chain links TRBV28 to TRBJ2-1; 15 bases line up with TRBD2. V trimming: 4 bases; J trimming: 13 bases; junction bases outside the gene matches: 5. The germline CDR1 and CDR2 sequences are MDHEN and SYDVKM. There are 14 residues in the CDR3. The CDR3 sequence: CASSWTSGRAPQFF. CDR3 in DNA: TGTGCCAGCAGTTGGACTAGCGGGAGGGCCCCTCAGTTCTTC.

The chain uses TRBV7-6 and TRBJ2-1, with TRBD2 matching over 12 bases. This CDR3 region has 16 residues. Germline V CDR1 and CDR2: SGHVS, FNYEAQ. With 1 base clipped from V and 9 bases from J, the junction kept 7 bases outside the gene matches. As DNA, the CDR3 is TGTGCCAGCAGCTTAGGGCGACTAGCGGGAGTTGGTGAGCAGTTCTTC. As protein: CASSLGRLAGVGEQFF.